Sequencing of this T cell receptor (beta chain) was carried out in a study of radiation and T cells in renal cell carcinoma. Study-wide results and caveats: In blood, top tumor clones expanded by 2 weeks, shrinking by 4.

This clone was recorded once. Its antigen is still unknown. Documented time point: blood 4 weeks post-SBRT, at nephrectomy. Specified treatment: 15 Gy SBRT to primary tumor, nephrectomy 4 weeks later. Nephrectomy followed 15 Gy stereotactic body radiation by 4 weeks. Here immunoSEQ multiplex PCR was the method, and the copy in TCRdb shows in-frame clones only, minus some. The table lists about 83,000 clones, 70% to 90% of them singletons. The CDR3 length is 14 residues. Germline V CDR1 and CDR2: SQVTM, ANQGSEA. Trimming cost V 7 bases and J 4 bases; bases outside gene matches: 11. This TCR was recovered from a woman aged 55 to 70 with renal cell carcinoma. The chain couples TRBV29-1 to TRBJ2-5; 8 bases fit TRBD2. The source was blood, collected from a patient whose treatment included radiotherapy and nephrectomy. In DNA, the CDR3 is TGCAGCGCCGTAGCGGGAACGACGGGAGAGACCCAGTACTTC. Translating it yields CSAVAGTTGETQYF.